Described below is a single T cell receptor beta chain sequence and its context. This specimen belongs to a study of blood T cell repertoires in COVID-19. Background on the study: The cDNA or gDNA used as material had been derived from T cells, B-cell-depleted T cells, or PBMCs.

This CDR3 contains 15 residues. V lost 3 bases and J lost 3; bases outside the gene matches: 6. Germline CDR1 and CDR2: SGHRS and YFSETQ. Data came from immunoSEQ multiplex PCR; TCRdb stores just in-frame clones and leaves some out. This sample has some 38,000 clones, with around 80% found just once. The specimen was peripheral blood. V usage is TRBV5-1 and J usage is TRBJ2-7; 10 bases map to TRBD1. The TCR sequence derives from a man between 70 and 80 years old with acute or convalescent COVID-19. The CDR3: CASSYTTGGFYEQYF. The CDR3 DNA follows: TGCGCCAGCAGCTACACGACAGGGGGCTTCTACGAGCAGTACTTC.